These 26 T cell receptor beta chains originate from one sample sequenced in a study of T-cell memory formation after mild COVID-19. TCRdb reprocessed the 5' RACE reads with MiXCR, giving one entry per CDR3 protein. Here the sample spans about 110,000 distinct CDR3 sequences, around 12% being singletons. Material for sequencing was PBMCs or a T cell subset sorted from them (not recorded which). The receptors were sampled from an adult woman who had mild COVID-19 (a few samples of this study predate the infection). Cell type and time point are not known.

This clonotype was observed a handful of times. This sequence joins TRBV5-1 and TRBJ2-1; D possibly corresponds to TRBD2 (6 bases). Trimming took off 0 bases at V and 2 bases at J, with 12 bases between the two ends. Germline CDR1 SGHRS, CDR2 YFSETQ. This CDR3 comprises 16 residues. The CDR3 loop reads CASSLEGLQPYNEQFF. The CDR3 nucleotides read TGCGCCAGCAGCTTGGAGGGACTCCAGCCCTACAATGAGCAGTTCTTC.

This clonotype was detected many times. The chain couples TRBV29-1 to TRBJ2-1; D remains unclear. Germline lookup yields CDR1 SQVTM and CDR2 ANQGSEA. Between the trimmed V and J ends, which lost 5 bases and 1 base, there was a span of 21 bases. This CDR3 has 17 residues. CDR3 sequence: CSVYSWISTRSYNEQFF. CDR3 coding DNA: TGCAGCGTTTATTCGTGGATTAGCACTCGTTCCTACAATGAGCAGTTCTTC.

This clonotype was counted between two and nine times. The CDR3 region has the DNA TGTGCCTGGCAGATCTGGACAGGATCCTACGAGCAGTACTTC. It encodes CAWQIWTGSYEQYF. V gene TRBV30 combines with J gene TRBJ2-7, with 7 bases matching TRBD1. Losses at the gene ends were 5 bases for V and 1 base for J; bases not matched to a gene: 8. The germline V gene encodes CDR1 GTSNPN and CDR2 SVGIG (reference sequence). The CDR3 is made up of 14 amino acids.

This sequence joins TRBV7-9 and TRBJ2-7, with 9 bases matching TRBD1. Germline V lookup: CDR1 SEHNR, CDR2 FQNEAQ (reference sequence). CDR3 length: 19 residues. Losses at the gene ends were 1 base for V and 5 bases for J; bases not matched to a gene: 18. This CDR3 is CASSLVEGARGTGQDEQYF. As DNA, the CDR3 is TGTGCCAGCAGCTTAGTAGAGGGAGCGCGAGGGACAGGGCAGGACGAGCAGTACTTC. The variable domain in full, completed from reference TRBV7-9 and TRBJ2-7, reads DTGVSQNPRHKITKRGQNVTFRCDPISEHNRLYWYRQTLGQGPEFLTYFQNEAQLEKSRLLSDRFSAERPKGSFSTLEIQRTEQGDSAMYLCASSLVEGARGTGQDEQYFGPGTRLTVT.

The chain recombines TRBV6-2 or TRBV6-3 with TRBJ2-1; possibly TRBD2 for D (5 bases). CDR1 MNHEY and CDR2 SVGEGT come from the germline V gene. This CDR3 comprises 15 residues. Trimming removed 4 bases at V and 0 bases at J, with 10 bases between. CDR3: CASSFGGSSYNEQFF. The CDR3 nucleotides read TGTGCCAGCAGTTTTGGAGGTAGCTCCTACAATGAGCAGTTCTTC.

This clonotype has more than one count but fewer than ten. The J gene is TRBJ2-1, the V gene TRBV3-1; 7 nucleotides match TRBD1. J gave up 4 bases and V 1 base, and 4 bases lay outside the gene matches. CDR1 and CDR2 (germline): LGHDT, YNNKEL (reference sequence). The CDR3 covers 15 residues. The CDR3 protein is CASSQAGQQYNEQFF. CDR3 DNA sequence: TGTGCCAGCAGCCAAGCGGGACAGCAATACAATGAGCAGTTCTTC.

This clonotype was seen only a few times. CDR3 sequence (DNA): TGTGCCAGCAGCTTAACCGGGACTAGAGGTACAGATACGCAGTATTTT. It codes for CASSLTGTRGTDTQYF. The chain recombines TRBV7-9 with TRBJ2-3; TRBD2 agrees at 8 bases. The CDR3 sequence is 16 residues long. V dropped 2 bases and J dropped 3; count of bases not matched to a gene: 7. Germline values: CDR1 SEHNR, CDR2 FQNEAQ (reference sequence).

This clonotype was seen more than once but under ten times. V gene TRBV7-9 combines with J gene TRBJ2-7; a weak D match, TRBD1 (5 bases). Trimming took off 5 bases at V and 6 bases at J, with 17 bases between the two ends. The CDR3 contains 14 residues. Germline assignment: CDR1 SEHNR and CDR2 FQNEAQ (reference sequence). In DNA, the CDR3 is TGTGCCAGCAGCCCCGAGAGCAGGGCCATCGAGCAGTACTTC. As protein: CASSPESRAIEQYF.

The CDR3 here is CSAPRLAGVSYEQYF. The CDR3 nucleotides are TGCAGTGCCCCACGACTAGCGGGAGTCTCCTACGAGCAGTACTTC. The chain combines TRBV20-1 with TRBJ2-7, with 12 bases fitting TRBD2. Germline trimming cut 6 bases from V and 0 bases from J; bases unmatched to any gene: 6. Germline V gene data show CDR1 as DFQATT and CDR2 as SNEGSKA (reference sequence). The CDR3 spans 15 residues.

The gene calls are TRBV7-8 and TRBJ2-7; D tentatively fits TRBD1 or TRBD2 (5 bases each). The germline CDR1 and CDR2 sequences are SGHVS and FQNEAQ. The CDR3 consists of 15 residues. Trimming shortened V by 7 bases and J by 0 bases, and 16 bases separated the two germline ends. CDR3 coding DNA: TGTGCCAGCACCTGGAAAGGGACGGCCTCCTACGAGCAGTACTTC. It codes for CASTWKGTASYEQYF.

The chain couples TRBV27 to TRBJ1-1; D not certain. V lost 6 bases and J 4 bases, leaving 12 bases between the germline ends. Germline V gene lookup returns CDR1 MNHEY and CDR2 SMNVEV (reference sequence). The CDR3 is made up of 13 amino acids. CDR3 sequence reads: CASSRAWFTEAFF. The DNA for the CDR3 is TGTGCCAGCAGCCGGGCTTGGTTCACTGAAGCTTTCTTT.

The rearrangement uses TRBV4-3 and TRBJ2-1, with D hard to call. Between the trimmed V and J ends, which lost 0 bases and 3 bases, there was a span of 6 bases. From germline, CDR1 is LGHNA and CDR2 YSLEER. The CDR3 loop spans 14 amino acids. The CDR3: CASSQEKIYNEQFF. The DNA for the CDR3 is TGCGCCAGCAGCCAAGAAAAGATCTACAATGAGCAGTTCTTC.

Only a few counts were recorded for this clonotype. The rearrangement joins TRBV7-9 to TRBJ2-7, with 14 nucleotides matching TRBD2. Losses at the gene ends were 2 bases for V and 1 base for J; bases not matched to a gene: 4. The CDR3 is 17 amino acids. The germline CDR1 and CDR2 sequences are SEHNR and FQNEAQ (reference sequence). The DNA for the CDR3 is TGTGCCAGCAGCTTATGGACTAGCGGGGGGACTTCCTACGAGCAGTACTTC. Amino acid sequence: CASSLWTSGGTSYEQYF.

This rearrangement joins TRBV4-3 to TRBJ2-7; 9 bases are shared with TRBD1. There are 15 residues in the CDR3. The J segment lost 0 bases and the V segment lost 3 bases, leaving 3 bases of the junction unmatched. Germline CDR1 is LGHNA and CDR2 is YSLEER. CDR3: CASSQTGQGSYEQYF. The CDR3 coding sequence is TGCGCCAGCAGCCAGACGGGACAGGGCTCCTACGAGCAGTACTTC.

A few counts support this clonotype. J is TRBJ2-7 and V is TRBV7-8; D remains ambiguous. Between the trimmed V and J ends, which lost 5 bases and 2 bases, there was a span of 10 bases. This CDR3 has 13 residues. Germline CDR1 and CDR2: SGHVS and FQNEAQ. CDR3 DNA sequence: TGTGCCAGCAGCATGGGTCCAACCTACGAGCAGTACTTC. Its translation is CASSMGPTYEQYF.

This clonotype was found a few times. The chain carries TRBV12-3 or TRBV12-4 and TRBJ2-7, with a weak D call TRBD1 (6 bases). The CDR3 has 13 residues. The V and J ends lost 6 bases and 2 bases respectively, with 11 bases between them. The CDR3 here is CASRRTETYEQYF. CDR3 DNA: TGTGCCAGCAGGAGGACAGAAACCTACGAGCAGTACTTC.

The V call is TRBV4-2, the J call TRBJ1-2, with 10 bases matching TRBD1. This CDR3 region has 15 residues. V was pared by 5 bases and J by 4 bases, with 7 bases of the junction left unmatched. The germline CDR1 and CDR2 sequences are LGHNA and YNFKEQ. The DNA of the CDR3 is TGTGCCAGCAGCTCCGGGACAGGGGATTTCTATGGCTACACCTTC. Residues: CASSSGTGDFYGYTF.

This clonotype was recorded a few times. The chain has TRBV24-1 and TRBJ2-5; 9 bases align to TRBD2. This CDR3 spans 19 amino acids. Germline values: CDR1 KGHDR, CDR2 SFDVKD. J lost 3 bases, V lost 1 base, and 14 bases had no gene match. The CDR3 region has the DNA TGTGCCACCAGTGATTTCCGGGAGTCCCTGCGGGAGGGCGAAGAGACCCAGTACTTC. Its protein is CATSDFRESLREGEETQYF.

This clonotype was seen a handful of times. The chain recombines TRBV5-5 with TRBJ2-5; 9 bases are a match to TRBD1. The ends lost 2 bases at V and 4 bases at J; junction bases unmatched: 9. In germline, CDR1 is SGHKS, CDR2 YYEKEE (reference sequence). This CDR3 is built from 16 residues. In nucleotides, the CDR3 is TGTGCCAGCAGCTTACCGGACAGGGGTGAAGGAGAGACCCAGTACTTC. Protein product: CASSLPDRGEGETQYF.

The chain links TRBV15 to TRBJ1-4; D gene uncertain. The CDR3 contains 16 residues. Germline V CDR1 and CDR2: LNHNV, YYDKDF (reference sequence). Trimming removed 0 bases at V and 7 bases at J, with 15 bases between. Here the CDR3 reads CATSREVEASGEKLFF. In DNA, the CDR3 is TGTGCCACCAGCAGAGAAGTTGAAGCCTCCGGTGAAAAACTGTTTTTT.

The chain is built from TRBV4-1 and TRBJ2-2, with D possibly being TRBD1 (6 bases). The CDR3 is 17 residues long. Per germline, CDR1 MGHRA and CDR2 YSYEKL. Trimming removed 2 bases from V and 0 bases from J, with 13 bases in between. Written as DNA, the CDR3 is TGCGCCAGCAGCCAATTTGCCGGGACAACGAACACCGGGGAGCTGTTTTTT. It encodes CASSQFAGTTNTGELFF.

The chain joins TRBV6-5 to TRBJ2-2, with D unresolved. The ends were cut back, 7 bases at V and 7 bases at J, with 16 bases in the middle. The CDR3 is made up of 14 amino acids. Germline V lookup: CDR1 MNHEY, CDR2 SVGAGI. The CDR3 loop is CASIPRRAGGELFF. The CDR3 DNA follows: TGTGCCAGCATCCCCCGACGGGCCGGCGGGGAGCTGTTTTTT.

The chain combines TRBV10-3 with TRBJ2-3; the match to TRBD2 covers 11 bases. CDR3 length: 16 amino acids. After removal of 2 bases from V and 4 bases from J, the junction contained 5 bases not matched to a gene. The germline V gene encodes CDR1 ENHRY and CDR2 SYGVKD. CDR3 protein: CAISEPASGGPDTQYF. The CDR3 DNA sequence: TGTGCCATCAGTGAGCCCGCTAGCGGGGGGCCAGATACGCAGTATTTT.

This clonotype was picked up a small number of times. The J gene is TRBJ2-1, the V gene TRBV29-1; 13 bases fit TRBD2. Per germline, CDR1 SQVTM and CDR2 ANQGSEA. CDR3 length: 15 amino acids. Unmatched junction bases numbered 4, after V lost 4 bases and J lost 4 bases. CDR3 loop: CSVATSGRVYNEQFF. The DNA of the CDR3 is TGCAGCGTTGCTACTAGCGGGAGGGTATACAATGAGCAGTTCTTC.

The sample holds many counts of this clonotype. The V call is TRBV5-1, the J call TRBJ2-7; 8 bases fit TRBD1. CDR1 SGHRS and CDR2 YFSETQ come from the germline V gene. The CDR3 is 14 residues long. Germline trimming cut 2 bases from V and 6 bases from J; bases unmatched to any gene: 7. CDR3 nucleotides: TGCGCCAGCAGCTTCGGACAGGGTATCGGCGAGCAGTACTTC. Amino acid sequence: CASSFGQGIGEQYF. The whole variable domain, filled in from reference TRBV5-1 and TRBJ2-7, reads KAGVTQTPRYLIKTRGQQVTLSCSPISGHRSVSWYQQTPGQGLQFLFEYFSETQRNKGNFPGRFSGRQFSNSRSEMNVSTLELGDSALYLCASSFGQGIGEQYFGPGTRLTVT.

A remark on this clonotype: The DNA is omitted, as the CDR3 cannot be located on it reliably, and the CDR3 follows TCRdb's listing. V gene TRBV12-3 or TRBV12-4 combines with J gene TRBJ2-2. The CDR3 is made up of 12 amino acids, end residues included. This CDR3 is CASSFGAGELFF.